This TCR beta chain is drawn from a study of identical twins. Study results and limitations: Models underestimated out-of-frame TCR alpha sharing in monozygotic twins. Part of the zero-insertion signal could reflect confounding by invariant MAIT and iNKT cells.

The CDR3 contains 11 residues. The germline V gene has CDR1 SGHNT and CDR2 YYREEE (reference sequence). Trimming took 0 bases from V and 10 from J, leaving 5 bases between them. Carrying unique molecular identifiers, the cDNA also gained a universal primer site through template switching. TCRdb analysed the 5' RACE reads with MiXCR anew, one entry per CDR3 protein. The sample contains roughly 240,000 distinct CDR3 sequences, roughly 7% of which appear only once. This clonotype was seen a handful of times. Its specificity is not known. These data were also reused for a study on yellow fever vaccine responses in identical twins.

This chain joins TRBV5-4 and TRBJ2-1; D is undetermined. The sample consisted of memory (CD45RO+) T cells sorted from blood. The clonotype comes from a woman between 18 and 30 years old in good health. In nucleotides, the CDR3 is TGTGCCAGCAGCTTGGACCAGGAGCAGTTCTTC. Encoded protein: CASSLDQEQFF.